This TCR beta chain was sequenced in a study of blood T cell repertoires in COVID-19. Across the whole study: The origin of the acute and convalescent COVID-19 samples was the United States, Italy and Spain. Sources were T cells, B-cell-depleted T cells, or PBMCs; the material itself was cDNA or gDNA.

In the source study's methods: The authors estimated nucleated cell counts from reference gene primer amplification. Sequencing used immunoSEQ multiplex PCR; TCRdb keeps in-frame clones, though not all of them. V, J and clone size derive from that table, while D and trimming were established from the DNA sequence. In the table there are some 280,000 clones, 70% to 90% of which are singletons. V lost 6 bases and J lost 5, with 19 bases in between. Germline V gene sequence: CDR1 KGHSH, CDR2 LQKENI. This CDR3 has 15 residues. The sequenced material came from peripheral blood. The rearrangement uses TRBV18 and TRBJ1-1; D perhaps matches TRBD1 (6 bases). This TCR derives from a woman aged 55-69 years with acute or convalescent COVID-19. The CDR3 DNA is TGTGCCAGCTCCCAACCACAAGGGGGAAGGACTGAAGCTTTCTTT. Protein: CASSQPQGGRTEAFF. The complete variable domain, with remaining parts taken from reference TRBV18 and TRBJ1-1, reads NAGVMQNPRHLVRRRGQEARLRCSPMKGHSHVYWYRQLPEEGLKFMVYLQKENIIDESGMPKERFSAEFPKEGPSILRIQQVVRGDSAAYFCASSQPQGGRTEAFFGQGTRLTVV.